The T cell receptor (beta chain) under discussion was sequenced for a study of T-cell memory formation after mild COVID-19. Study-level results: Clones that got smaller from day 15 to 85 had even CD4/CD8, while clones growing later tipped toward CD4+.

The sample holds a few counts of this clonotype. Its antigen is not identified. TCRdb independently ran MiXCR on the 5' RACE reads; one entry per CDR3 protein. There are some 350,000 distinct CDR3 sequences in the sample; 10% to 15% occur only once, and 20% to 25% lies in the top ten. Germline V lookup: CDR1 LNHDA, CDR2 SQIVND (reference sequence). Trimming cost V 3 bases and J 0 bases, with 11 bases left between them. CDR3 length: 15 residues. The origin of this receptor is a man aged 18 to 30 who had mild COVID-19 (a few samples of this study predate the infection). Cell type and time point are not known. Material for sequencing was PBMCs or a T cell subset sorted from them (not recorded which). V usage is TRBV19 and J usage is TRBJ1-1, with D unclear. The CDR3 DNA reads as TGTGCCAGTAGTATGGACCGTAGAATGAACACTGAAGCTTTCTTT. Translating gives CASSMDRRMNTEAFF.